This T cell receptor (beta chain) was documented in a study of cytomegalovirus exposure and HLA in healthy donors. Donors were ostensibly healthy at sampling, although undocumented immune exposures were probable. Worth noting for this clone: The antigen is undetermined.

PCR amplification relied on 60 Vbeta primers (plus 13 Jbeta primers). Using immunoSEQ multiplex PCR, the repertoire was profiled, and TCRdb retains in-frame clones only, with some absent. The sample has more than 100,000 clones; 60% to 85% are singletons. Study outcomes and limitations: In terms of immune exposure information, only CMV serostatus was available. After further analysis at a later stage, 16,951 TCR beta sequences were associated with HLA alleles at 0.05 false discovery rate. Accurate HLA-A and HLA-B prediction from TCR beta sequences was reported for most subjects.

There are 15 residues in the CDR3. Trimming removed 8 bases from V and 0 bases from J; junction bases left unmatched: 6. Per the germline V gene, CDR1 is SNHLY and CDR2 is FYNNEI. The TCR comes from a woman between 40 and 55 years old in good health and CMV-seropositive. Specimen: PBMCs. This chain uses TRBV2 with TRBJ2-4; 8 bases agree with TRBD2. The CDR3 nucleotides read TGTGCCAGCGGACTAGCTGACCTAGCCAAAAACATTCAGTACTTC. Amino acid sequence: CASGLADLAKNIQYF. Full variable domain (remainder filled in from reference TRBV2 and TRBJ2-4): EPEVTQTPSHQVTQMGQEVILRCVPISNHLYFYWYRQILGQKVEFLVSFYNNEISEKSEIFDDQFSVERPDGSNFTLKIRSTKLEDSAMYFCASGLADLAKNIQYFGAGTRLSVL.